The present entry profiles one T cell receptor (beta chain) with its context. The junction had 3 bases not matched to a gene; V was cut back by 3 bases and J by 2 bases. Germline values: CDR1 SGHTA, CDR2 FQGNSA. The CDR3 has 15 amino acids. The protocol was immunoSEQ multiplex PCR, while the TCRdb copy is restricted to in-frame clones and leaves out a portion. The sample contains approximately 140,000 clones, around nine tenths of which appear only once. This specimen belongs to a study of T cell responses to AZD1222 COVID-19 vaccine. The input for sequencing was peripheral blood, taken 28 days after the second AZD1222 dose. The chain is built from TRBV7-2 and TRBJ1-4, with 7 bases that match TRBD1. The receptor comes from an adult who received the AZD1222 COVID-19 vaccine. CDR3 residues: CASSFAGGTNEKLFF. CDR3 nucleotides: TGTGCCAGCAGCTTTGCAGGGGGGACTAATGAAAAACTGTTTTTT.